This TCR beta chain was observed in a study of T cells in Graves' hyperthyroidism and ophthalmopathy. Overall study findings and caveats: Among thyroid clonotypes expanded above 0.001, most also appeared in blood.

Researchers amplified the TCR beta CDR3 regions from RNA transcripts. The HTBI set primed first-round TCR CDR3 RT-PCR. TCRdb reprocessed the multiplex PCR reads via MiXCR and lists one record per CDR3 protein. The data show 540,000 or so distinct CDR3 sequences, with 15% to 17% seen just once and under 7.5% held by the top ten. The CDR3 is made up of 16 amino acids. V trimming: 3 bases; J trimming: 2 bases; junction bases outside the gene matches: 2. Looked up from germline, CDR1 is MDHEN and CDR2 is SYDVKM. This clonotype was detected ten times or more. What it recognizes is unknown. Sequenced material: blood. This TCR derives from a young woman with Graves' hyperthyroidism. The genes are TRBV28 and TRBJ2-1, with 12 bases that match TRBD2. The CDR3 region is CASSLTSGGTYNEQFF. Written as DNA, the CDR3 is TGTGCCAGCAGTTTGACTAGCGGGGGTACCTACAATGAGCAGTTCTTC.